This T cell receptor (beta chain) emerged from a study of T-cell reconstitution after alpha-beta-depleted transplantation in children. This clonotype was picked up a small number of times. Trimming at V came to 6 bases and at J to 0 bases, leaving 5 bases not matched to a gene. This CDR3 region has 17 residues. CDR1 is KGHSH and CDR2 is LQKENI in the germline V gene. Unique molecular identifiers were incorporated during preparation of the TCRbeta library. MiXCR was run by TCRdb on the PCR reads, yielding one entry per CDR3 protein. The data show 200,000 or so distinct CDR3 sequences, with approximately 6.9% seen just once and 5.5% to 6.5% held by the top ten.

V usage is TRBV18 and J usage is TRBJ2-5; 15 nucleotides align to TRBD2. The starting material was PBMCs, obtained before TCRalphabeta/CD19-depleted stem cell transplant. The clonotype was recovered from a boy aged 2 to 10 with acute lymphoblastic leukemia, due to receive a stem cell transplant. The CDR3 sequence is CASSAGLAGGDQETQYF. The CDR3 bases are TGTGCCAGCTCGGCGGGACTAGCGGGGGGCGACCAAGAGACCCAGTACTTC.